This TCR beta chain was recovered during a study of OX40 agonist ivuxolimab in advanced cancers. The assay was immunoSEQ multiplex PCR, and TCRdb's table has in-frame clones only and misses some. Among some 17,000 clones, about 89% were seen once, and the ten largest hold 67%. This clone was observed a single time. The junction had 7 bases not matched to a gene; V was cut back by 7 bases and J by 10 bases. This CDR3 region has 13 residues. Germline V gives CDR1 SNHLY, CDR2 FYNNEI. This sequence joins TRBV2 and TRBJ2-7; 13 bases are a match to TRBD2. Sample: CD4+ or CD8+ T cells sorted from blood, taken in a trial of the OX40 agonist ivuxolimab. The receptor was isolated from an adult with an advanced solid tumor such as melanoma, head and neck, liver or kidney cancer. For the CDR3, the DNA is TGTGCCAGCATGGGGACTAGCGGGGAGGAACAGTACTTC. Protein sequence: CASMGTSGEEQYF.